This TCR beta chain is drawn from a study of blood T cells in healthy people across ages. Whole-study findings and limits: No conclusive comparison of naive versus antigen-experienced cells was possible with unsorted PBMCs.

In regard to this clonotype: Its target is not known.

The authors ran a second PCR of 7 to 11 cycles using a sample-barcoded 5' primer and a J-beta primer mix. TCRdb redid the calling of the 5' RACE reads with MiXCR, one entry per CDR3 protein. The profile shows approximately 290,000 distinct CDR3 sequences, roughly 26% of them singletons. Researchers collected 9 to 10 milliliters of peripheral blood from every single donor. CDR1 and CDR2 (germline): SGHVT, SQSDAQ. The CDR3 covers 15 residues. V shed 3 bases and J shed 0 bases, with 12 bases lying between them. Sequencing was performed on blood. The rearrangement uses TRBV7-4 and TRBJ2-7, with a possible D match to TRBD1 (5 bases). This TCR came from a woman in her seventies in good health. The CDR3 DNA sequence: TGTGCCAGCAGCTTTCTGGGGCCAAACTCCTACGAGCAGTACTTC. It specifies CASSFLGPNSYEQYF.